This TCR beta chain was sequenced in a study of T cells in Graves' hyperthyroidism and ophthalmopathy. This clonotype showed up just a few times. Trimming removed 4 bases at V and 10 bases at J, with 14 bases between. This CDR3 contains 14 residues. Germline loops: CDR1 MGHRA, CDR2 YSYEKL. TCR beta CDR3 regions were amplified from RNA transcripts. Initially, a first-round RT-PCR of the TCR CDR3 employed the HTBI primer set. TCRdb re-called the multiplex PCR reads with MiXCR, one entry per CDR3 protein. The sample consists of fewer than 500,000 distinct CDR3 sequences, more than 14% of them appearing once.

Sequencing was performed on blood. V gene TRBV4-1 combines with J gene TRBJ1-6; D call uncertain. The clonotype was recovered from a woman aged 25 to 39 with Graves' ophthalmopathy. CDR3 DNA: TGCGCCAGCAGCCTCGTGACCCTCGGATCACCCCTCCACTTT. This translates into CASSLVTLGSPLHF.